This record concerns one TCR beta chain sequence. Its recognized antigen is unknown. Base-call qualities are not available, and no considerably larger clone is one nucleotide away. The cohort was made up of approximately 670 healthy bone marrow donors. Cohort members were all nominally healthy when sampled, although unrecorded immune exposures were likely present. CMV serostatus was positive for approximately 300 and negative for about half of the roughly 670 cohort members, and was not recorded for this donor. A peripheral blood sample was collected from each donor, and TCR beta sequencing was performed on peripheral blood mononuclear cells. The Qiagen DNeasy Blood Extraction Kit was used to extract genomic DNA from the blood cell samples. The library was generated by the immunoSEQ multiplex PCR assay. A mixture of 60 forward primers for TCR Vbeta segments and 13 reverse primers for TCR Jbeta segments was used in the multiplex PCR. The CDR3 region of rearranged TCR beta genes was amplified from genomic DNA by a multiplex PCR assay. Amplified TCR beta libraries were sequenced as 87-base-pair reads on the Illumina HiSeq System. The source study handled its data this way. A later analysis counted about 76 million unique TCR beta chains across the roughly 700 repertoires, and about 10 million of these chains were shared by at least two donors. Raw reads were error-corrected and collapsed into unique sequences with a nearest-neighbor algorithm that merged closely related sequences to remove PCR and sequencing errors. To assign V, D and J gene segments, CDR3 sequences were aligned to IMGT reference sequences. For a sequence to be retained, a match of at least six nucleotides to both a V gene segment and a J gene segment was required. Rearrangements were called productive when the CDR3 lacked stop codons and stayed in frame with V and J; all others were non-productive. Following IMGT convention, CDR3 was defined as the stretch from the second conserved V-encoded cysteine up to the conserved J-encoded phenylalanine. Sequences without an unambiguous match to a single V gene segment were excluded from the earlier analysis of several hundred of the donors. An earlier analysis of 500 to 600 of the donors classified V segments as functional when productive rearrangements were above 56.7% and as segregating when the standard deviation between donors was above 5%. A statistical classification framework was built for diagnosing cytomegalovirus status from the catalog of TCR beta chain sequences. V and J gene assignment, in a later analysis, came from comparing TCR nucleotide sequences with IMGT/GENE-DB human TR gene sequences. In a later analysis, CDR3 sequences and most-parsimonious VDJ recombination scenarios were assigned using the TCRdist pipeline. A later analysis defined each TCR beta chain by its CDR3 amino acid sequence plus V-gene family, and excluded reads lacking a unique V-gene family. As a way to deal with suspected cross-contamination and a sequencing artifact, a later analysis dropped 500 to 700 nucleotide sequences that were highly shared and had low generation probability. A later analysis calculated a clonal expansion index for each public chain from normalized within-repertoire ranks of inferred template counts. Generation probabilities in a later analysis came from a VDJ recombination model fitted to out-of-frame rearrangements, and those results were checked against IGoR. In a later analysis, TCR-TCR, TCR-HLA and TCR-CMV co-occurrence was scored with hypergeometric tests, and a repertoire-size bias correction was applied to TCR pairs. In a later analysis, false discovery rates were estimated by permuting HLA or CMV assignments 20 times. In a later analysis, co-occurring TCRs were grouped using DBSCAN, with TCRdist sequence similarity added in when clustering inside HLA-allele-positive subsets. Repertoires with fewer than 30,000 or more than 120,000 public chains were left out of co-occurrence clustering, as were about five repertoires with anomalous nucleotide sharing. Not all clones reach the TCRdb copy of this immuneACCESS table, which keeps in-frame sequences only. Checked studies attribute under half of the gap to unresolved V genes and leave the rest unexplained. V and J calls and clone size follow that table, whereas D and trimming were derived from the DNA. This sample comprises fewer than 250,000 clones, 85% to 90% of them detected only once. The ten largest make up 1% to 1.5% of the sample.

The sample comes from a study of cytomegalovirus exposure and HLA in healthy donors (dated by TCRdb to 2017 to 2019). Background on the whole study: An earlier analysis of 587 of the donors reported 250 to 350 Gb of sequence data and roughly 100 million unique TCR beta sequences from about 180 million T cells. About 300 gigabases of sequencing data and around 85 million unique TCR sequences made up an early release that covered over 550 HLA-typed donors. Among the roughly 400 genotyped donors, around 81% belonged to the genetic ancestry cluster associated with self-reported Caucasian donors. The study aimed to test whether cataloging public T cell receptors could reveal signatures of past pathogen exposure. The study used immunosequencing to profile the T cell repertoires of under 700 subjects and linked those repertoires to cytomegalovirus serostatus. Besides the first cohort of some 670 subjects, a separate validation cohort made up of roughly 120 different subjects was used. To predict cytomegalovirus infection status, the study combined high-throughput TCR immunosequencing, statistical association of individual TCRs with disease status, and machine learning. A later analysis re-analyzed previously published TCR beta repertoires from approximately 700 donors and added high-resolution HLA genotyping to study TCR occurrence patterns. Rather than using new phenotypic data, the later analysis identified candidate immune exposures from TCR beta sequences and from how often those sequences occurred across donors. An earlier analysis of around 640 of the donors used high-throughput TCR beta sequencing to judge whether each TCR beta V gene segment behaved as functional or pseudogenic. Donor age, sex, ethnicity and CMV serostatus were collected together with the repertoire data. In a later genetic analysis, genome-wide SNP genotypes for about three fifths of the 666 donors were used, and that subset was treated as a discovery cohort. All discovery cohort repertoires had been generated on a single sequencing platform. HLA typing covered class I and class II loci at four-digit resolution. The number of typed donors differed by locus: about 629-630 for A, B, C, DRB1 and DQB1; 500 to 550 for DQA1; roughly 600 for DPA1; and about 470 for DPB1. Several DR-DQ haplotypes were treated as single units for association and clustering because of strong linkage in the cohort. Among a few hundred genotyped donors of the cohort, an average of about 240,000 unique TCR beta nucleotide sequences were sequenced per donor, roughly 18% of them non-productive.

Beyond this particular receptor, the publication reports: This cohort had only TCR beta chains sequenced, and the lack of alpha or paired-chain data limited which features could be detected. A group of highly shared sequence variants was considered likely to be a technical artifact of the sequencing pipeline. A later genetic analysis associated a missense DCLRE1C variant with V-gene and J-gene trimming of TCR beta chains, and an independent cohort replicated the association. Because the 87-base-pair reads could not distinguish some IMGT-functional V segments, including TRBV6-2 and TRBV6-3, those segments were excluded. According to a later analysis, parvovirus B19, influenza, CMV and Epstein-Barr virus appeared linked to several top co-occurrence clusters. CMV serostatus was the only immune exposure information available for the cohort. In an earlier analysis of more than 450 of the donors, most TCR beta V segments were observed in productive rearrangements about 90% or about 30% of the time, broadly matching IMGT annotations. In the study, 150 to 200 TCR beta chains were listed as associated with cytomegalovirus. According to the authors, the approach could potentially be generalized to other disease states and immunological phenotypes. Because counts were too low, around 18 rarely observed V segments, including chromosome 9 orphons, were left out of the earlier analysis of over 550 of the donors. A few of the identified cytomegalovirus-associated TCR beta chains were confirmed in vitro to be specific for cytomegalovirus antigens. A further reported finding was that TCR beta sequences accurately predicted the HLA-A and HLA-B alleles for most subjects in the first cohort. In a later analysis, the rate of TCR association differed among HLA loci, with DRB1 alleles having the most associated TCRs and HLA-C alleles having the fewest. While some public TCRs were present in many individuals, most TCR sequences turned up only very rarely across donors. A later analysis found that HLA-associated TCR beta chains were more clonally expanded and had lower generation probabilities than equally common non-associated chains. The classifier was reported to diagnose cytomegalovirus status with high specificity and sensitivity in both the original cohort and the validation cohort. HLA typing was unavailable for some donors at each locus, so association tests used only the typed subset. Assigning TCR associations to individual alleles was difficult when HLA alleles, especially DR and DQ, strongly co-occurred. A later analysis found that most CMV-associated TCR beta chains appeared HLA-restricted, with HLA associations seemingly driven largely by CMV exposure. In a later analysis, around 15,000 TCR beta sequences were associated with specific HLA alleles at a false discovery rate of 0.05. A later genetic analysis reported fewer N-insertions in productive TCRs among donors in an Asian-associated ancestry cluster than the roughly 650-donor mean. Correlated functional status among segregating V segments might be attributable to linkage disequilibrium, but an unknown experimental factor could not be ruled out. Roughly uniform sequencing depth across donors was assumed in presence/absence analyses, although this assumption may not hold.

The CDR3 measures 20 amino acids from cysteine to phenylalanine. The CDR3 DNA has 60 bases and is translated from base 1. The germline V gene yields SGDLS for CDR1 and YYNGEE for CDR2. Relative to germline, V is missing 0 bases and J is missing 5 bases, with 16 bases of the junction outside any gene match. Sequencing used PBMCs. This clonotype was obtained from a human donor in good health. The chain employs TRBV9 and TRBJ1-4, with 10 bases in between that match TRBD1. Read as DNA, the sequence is TGTGCCAGCAGCGTAGGGAGGACAGGGGGTAGTAGCCGGCTAAATGAAAAACTGTTTTTT. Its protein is CASSVGRTGGSSRLNEKLFF.